Below, 29 T cell receptor beta chains from the same sample are listed, as sequenced in a study of Ad26.COV2.S vaccination and SARS-CoV-2 variants. Stated treatment: 15 to 20 received Ad26.COV2.S at low or high dose, single or two shots; 5 received placebo; per-sample allocation not given. On day 63 after the first injection, vaccine and placebo recipients gave samples. TCRdb keeps only in-frame clones here, not all; method: immunoSEQ multiplex PCR. The table records hundreds of thousands of clones, around 87% of them present only once. Sequencing used peripheral blood, obtained in a trial of Ad26.COV2.S vaccine versus placebo. These receptors were collected from a person aged 18-65 years who received the Ad26.COV2.S COVID-19 vaccine or a placebo.

This clone was observed once. The V call is TRBV30, the J call TRBJ1-2, with D possibly matching TRBD1 (5 bases). The CDR3 loop spans 12 amino acids. Per germline, CDR1 GTSNPN and CDR2 SVGIG (reference sequence). Trimming cost V 5 bases and J 1 base, with 8 bases left between them. Here the CDR3 reads CAWGGSNYGYTF. CDR3 DNA: TGTGCCTGGGGGGGTAGTAACTATGGCTACACCTTC.

This clone was seen once. The chain carries TRBV5-4 and TRBJ2-1; no definite D call. The ends were cut back, 0 bases at V and 0 bases at J, with 7 bases in the middle. From germline, CDR1 is SGHNT and CDR2 YYREEE (reference sequence). CDR3 size: 15 residues. CDR3 residues: CASSLDQSSYNEQFF. Written as DNA, the CDR3 is TGTGCCAGCAGCTTGGACCAGTCCTCCTACAATGAGCAGTTCTTC.

V and J are TRBV6-5 and TRBJ2-7; 11 bases are a match to TRBD1. Unmatched junction bases numbered 6, after V lost 5 bases and J lost 3 bases. In germline, CDR1 is MNHEY, CDR2 SVGAGI. CDR3 length: 15 residues. CDR3 DNA: TGTGCCAGCAGTACCGGGACAGGGGGGTTCTACGAGCAGTACTTC. This translates into CASSTGTGGFYEQYF.

This chain links TRBV6-1 with TRBJ1-1; no firm D call. V was clipped by 3 bases and J by 4 bases, with 3 bases between them. CDR3 length equals 11 residues. Germline V lookup: CDR1 MNHNS, CDR2 SASEGT. The CDR3 loop reads CASSEVTEAFF. In DNA form, the CDR3 reads TGTGCCAGCAGTGAGGTCACTGAAGCTTTCTTT.

This clone was detected once. V and J are TRBV20-1 and TRBJ2-7, with D uncertain. CDR1 and CDR2 from the germline V gene are DFQATT and SNEGSKA (reference sequence). This CDR3 contains 11 residues. V shed 3 bases and J shed 7 bases, with 10 bases lying between them. CDR3 loop: CSASWQIEQYF. Written as DNA, the CDR3 is TGCAGTGCTAGTTGGCAGATTGAGCAGTACTTC.

This chain connects TRBV27 to TRBJ2-5; D may be TRBD1 or TRBD2 (5 bases each). The V gene lost 6 bases and the J gene lost 0 bases, with 11 bases spanning the gap. CDR3 length: 14 residues. In germline, CDR1 is MNHEY, CDR2 SMNVEV (reference sequence). The CDR3 sequence: CASSHGTDQETQYF. Written as DNA, the CDR3 is TGTGCCAGCAGCCATGGGACGGACCAAGAGACCCAGTACTTC.

The chain carries TRBV4-2 and TRBJ1-3, with D perhaps TRBD1 (6 bases). The ends were cut back, 2 bases at V and 0 bases at J, with 14 bases in the middle. The germline V gene encodes CDR1 LGHNA and CDR2 YNFKEQ. This CDR3 spans 17 amino acids. The CDR3 is CASSQPGMGASGNTIYF. The DNA of the CDR3 is TGTGCCAGCAGCCAACCCGGGATGGGGGCCTCTGGAAACACCATATATTTT.

This chain connects TRBV20-1 to TRBJ2-5; no clear D. Between the trimmed V and J ends, which lost 5 bases and 9 bases, there was a span of 13 bases. CDR1 is DFQATT and CDR2 is SNEGSKA in the germline V gene (reference sequence). This CDR3 is 11 amino acids long. The chain's CDR3 is CSAPLNEAQYF. The CDR3 coding sequence is TGCAGTGCTCCTCTAAATGAGGCCCAGTACTTC.

The chain joins TRBV6-5 to TRBJ2-7; perhaps TRBD2 as D (6 bases). Trimming left V 2 bases short and J 7 bases short, with 12 bases between. The CDR3 is made up of 13 amino acids. Germline CDR1 is MNHEY and CDR2 is SVGAGI. DNA of the CDR3: TGTGCCAGCAGTTACCCCTTAGGAGGGGAGCAGTACTTC. This translates into CASSYPLGGEQYF.

CDR3 sequence: CASSLGEVEGYTF. In nucleotides, the CDR3 is TGTGCCAGCAGCTTAGGTGAGGTGGAGGGCTACACCTTC. The V gene is TRBV13, the J gene TRBJ1-2; D is undetermined. Per germline, CDR1 PRHDT and CDR2 FYEKMQ (reference sequence). The CDR3 extends over 13 amino acids. V lost 0 bases and J lost 8, with 10 bases in between.

The CDR3: CASSLPGQNTEAFF. CDR3 nucleotide sequence: TGTGCCAGCAGCTTACCGGGCCAGAACACTGAAGCTTTCTTT. The V call is TRBV13, the J call TRBJ1-1; no clear D. Per the germline V gene, CDR1 is PRHDT and CDR2 is FYEKMQ (reference sequence). The ends were cut back, 2 bases at V and 1 base at J, with 8 bases in the middle. The CDR3 is 14 residues long.

This clone has a handful of counts. The chain links TRBV10-1 to TRBJ2-7; no clear D gene. Trimming pared 7 bases from V and 2 bases from J, leaving 6 bases between. Germline-derived CDR1 and CDR2 are WNHNN and SYGVQD (reference sequence). The CDR3 covers 11 residues. This chain's CDR3 is CASIFPYEQYF. In nucleotides, the CDR3 is TGCGCCAGCATTTTTCCCTACGAGCAGTACTTC.

The rearrangement joins TRBV5-1 to TRBJ2-7; 9 bases agree with TRBD1. The CDR3 covers 16 residues. V lost 4 bases and J lost 5; bases outside the gene matches: 13. The germline gives CDR1 SGHRS, CDR2 YFSETQ. The CDR3 is CASSVIQGALVDEQYF. The CDR3, as DNA: TGCGCCAGCAGCGTCATACAGGGGGCTTTAGTCGACGAGCAGTACTTC.

The chain is built from TRBV4-1 and TRBJ2-5, with 11 bases identical to TRBD2. CDR1 MGHRA and CDR2 YSYEKL come from the germline V gene. This CDR3 is 15 amino acids long. V shed 2 bases and J 5 bases; nucleotides not matched to a gene: 4. Here the CDR3 reads CASSQIAGGQETQYF. The CDR3 coding sequence is TGCGCCAGCAGCCAAATAGCGGGGGGGCAGGAGACCCAGTACTTC.

In nucleotides, the CDR3 is TGTGCCAGCAGCTTGGTGGACAGGGAGTACTACAATGAGCAGTTCTTC. This gives the protein CASSLVDREYYNEQFF. The chain carries TRBV5-6 and TRBJ2-1; 8 bases are a match to TRBD1. V was pared by 0 bases and J by 3 bases, with 5 bases of the junction left unmatched. Germline lookup yields CDR1 SGHDT and CDR2 YYEEEE. CDR3 length: 16 amino acids.

The rearrangement uses TRBV19 and TRBJ1-1, with TRBD1 as a possible D gene (6 bases). V was shortened by 5 bases and J by 1 base, with 11 bases between the two germline ends. The CDR3 runs 14 residues. Germline-derived CDR1 and CDR2 are LNHDA and SQIVND (reference sequence). The DNA of the CDR3 is TGTGCCAGTAGTTTGGCGGACAGGAACACTGAAGCTTTCTTT. Translating gives CASSLADRNTEAFF.

V gene TRBV6-6 combines with J gene TRBJ1-2, with a weak D call TRBD1 (6 bases). Between the trimmed V and J ends, which lost 6 bases and 2 bases, there was a span of 19 bases. Germline V gene sequence: CDR1 MNHNY, CDR2 SVGAGI (reference sequence). The CDR3 extends over 16 amino acids. CDR3 DNA: TGTGCCAGCAGCAACAATAACAGGGTACTCAACTATGGCTACACCTTC. Its translation: CASSNNNRVLNYGYTF.

The V gene is TRBV19, the J gene TRBJ1-3, with D perhaps TRBD1 (5 bases). Germline V CDR1 and CDR2: LNHDA, SQIVND (reference sequence). The length of the CDR3 is 15 residues. The V and J ends lost 9 bases and 0 bases respectively, with 15 bases between them. CDR3 residues: CASEMQGRSGNTIYF. The CDR3 region has the DNA TGTGCCAGCGAGATGCAGGGCCGCTCTGGAAACACCATATATTTT.

The genes are TRBV5-6 and TRBJ1-4; TRBD1 agrees at 9 bases. V was clipped by 4 bases and J by 6 bases; unmatched bases: 4. This CDR3 is 14 amino acids long. Looked up from germline, CDR1 is SGHDT and CDR2 is YYEEEE. In DNA form, the CDR3 reads TGTGCCAGCAGCGTAGGACAGGGGTATGAAAAACTGTTTTTT. This sequence encodes CASSVGQGYEKLFF.

A single count supports this clone. The rearrangement uses TRBV6-5 and TRBJ2-1; D is tentatively TRBD1 or TRBD2 (6 bases each). The CDR3 loop spans 14 amino acids. CDR1 and CDR2 from the germline V gene are MNHEY and SVGAGI. V was shortened by 7 bases and J by 1 base, with 11 bases between the two germline ends. The CDR3 loop reads CASNREASYNEQFF. CDR3 DNA sequence: TGTGCCAGCAACAGGGAGGCGTCCTACAATGAGCAGTTCTTC.

The chain employs TRBV14 and TRBJ2-5; D gene uncertain. The CDR3 covers 13 residues. V lost 5 bases, J lost 2 bases, and 9 bases lay in between. Per the germline V gene, CDR1 is SGHDN and CDR2 is FVKESK. This CDR3 reads CASSVFRQETQYF. Here the CDR3 DNA reads TGTGCCAGCAGCGTTTTTCGGCAAGAGACCCAGTACTTC.

This chain links TRBV19 with TRBJ1-1; no definite D call. Trimming pared 3 bases from V and 1 base from J, leaving 9 bases between. Germline lookup yields CDR1 LNHDA and CDR2 SQIVND (reference sequence). The CDR3 sequence is 14 residues long. The CDR3 DNA is TGTGCCAGTAGTATTATTTGGGGGAACACTGAAGCTTTCTTT. As protein: CASSIIWGNTEAFF.

The chain is built from TRBV7-2 and TRBJ1-2; 8 nucleotides line up with TRBD1. The CDR3 runs 13 residues. Per germline, CDR1 SGHTA and CDR2 FQGNSA. Trimming at V came to 1 base and at J to 12 bases, leaving 7 bases not matched to a gene. The CDR3 loop reads CASSLEGQGAHTF. DNA for the CDR3: TGTGCCAGCAGCTTAGAAGGGCAGGGGGCACACACCTTC.

The V gene is TRBV27, the J gene TRBJ1-1, with 12 bases lining up with TRBD1. The germline V gene has CDR1 MNHEY and CDR2 SMNVEV (reference sequence). This CDR3 comprises 18 residues. V gave up 5 bases and J gave up 1 base; unmatched junction bases: 11. The CDR3 loop is CASSTGRDRGRWNTEAFF. The CDR3, as DNA: TGTGCCAGCAGTACCGGACGGGACAGGGGGCGATGGAACACTGAAGCTTTCTTT.

The V gene is TRBV11-3, the J gene TRBJ1-6; no clear D gene. The CDR3 runs 14 residues. CDR1 and CDR2 from the germline V gene are SGHNT and YENEEA. Trimming pared 1 base from V and 7 bases from J, leaving 8 bases between. The CDR3 bases are TGTGCCAGCAGCTTAGGAGAGAGAAATTCACCCCTCCACTTT. Translation: CASSLGERNSPLHF.

The CDR3 reads CASSVNPRANYGYTF. In DNA, the CDR3 is TGTGCCAGCAGCGTAAATCCCAGAGCTAACTATGGCTACACCTTC. The chain couples TRBV9 to TRBJ1-2; D uncertain. Germline CDR1 reads SGDLS; CDR2 reads YYNGEE. The CDR3 is made up of 15 amino acids. V was clipped by 1 base and J by 0 bases, with 10 bases between them.

The J gene is TRBJ1-6, the V gene TRBV6-5; D unresolved. Germline CDR1 MNHEY, CDR2 SVGAGI. This CDR3 contains 15 residues. V lost 5 bases and J lost 5, with 13 bases in between. For the CDR3, the DNA is TGTGCCAGCAGTCCCGGAAGAAGGAATAATTCACCCCTCCACTTT. It encodes CASSPGRRNNSPLHF.

The rearrangement joins TRBV7-9 to TRBJ2-5; 8 bases line up with TRBD2. This CDR3 region has 14 residues. Looked up from germline, CDR1 is SEHNR and CDR2 is FQNEAQ (reference sequence). The J segment lost 5 bases and the V segment lost 2 bases, leaving 4 bases of the junction unmatched. Here the CDR3 reads CASSLTGGRETQYF. The CDR3 DNA is TGTGCCAGCAGCTTAACGGGGGGGCGTGAGACCCAGTACTTC.

V and J are TRBV4-2 and TRBJ2-2; D not resolved. The CDR3 length is 15 residues. V was pared by 1 base and J by 1 base, with 7 bases between. Per the germline V gene, CDR1 is LGHNA and CDR2 is YNFKEQ. CDR3 in amino acids: CASSQVTMNTGELFF. CDR3 DNA: TGTGCCAGCAGCCAAGTCACCATGAACACCGGGGAGCTGTTTTTT.